A selection of T cell receptor beta chains follows, all from one sample in a study of CD8+ T cells in alopecia areata. Clones were sequenced by immunoSEQ multiplex PCR, and TCRdb holds only the in-frame ones, with some missing. Of under 150,000 clones in the sample, roughly four fifths were seen once. The sample here was CD8+ T cells sorted from blood, taken at week 4, from a patient treated with tofacitinib. These receptors all come from a human donor with alopecia areata. CDR3s include the opening cysteine and the closing phenylalanine or tryptophan. The D gene is left open where the match is weak. Only part of the rows carry a size: once, few, many, or a class if the clone is expanded.

J: TRBJ2-7
length: 13
V: TRBV5-6
size: .
D: .
CDR3: CASSFSGSYEQYF
DNA: TGTGCCAGCAGCTTCAGCGGCTCCTACGAGCAGTACTTC

J: TRBJ1-2
length: 14
V: TRBV18
size: .
D: TRBD1
CDR3: CASSPTTGGHGYTF
DNA: TGTGCCAGCTCACCAACAACAGGGGGGCATGGCTACACCTTC

J: TRBJ2-6
length: 17
V: TRBV7-8
size: .
D: .
CDR3: CASSLRPQASGANVLTF
DNA: TGTGCCAGCAGCTTAAGGCCTCAGGCCTCTGGGGCCAACGTCCTGACTTTC

J: TRBJ1-6
length: 15
V: TRBV5-6
size: .
D: .
CDR3: CASSFGMGLSSPLHF
DNA: TGTGCCAGCAGCTTTGGGATGGGCCTAAGTTCACCCCTCCACTTT

J: TRBJ2-7
length: 11
V: TRBV10-3
size: few
D: .
CDR3: CAISDDYEQYF
DNA: TGTGCCATCAGTGACGACTACGAGCAGTACTTC

J: TRBJ1-2
length: 15
V: TRBV5-6
size: .
D: TRBD1
CDR3: CASSRGQVVNYGYTF
DNA: TGTGCCAGCAGCCGCGGACAGGTCGTTAACTATGGCTACACCTTC

J: TRBJ2-7
length: 13
V: TRBV29-1
size: .
D: TRBD1
CDR3: CSVRVNRGYEQYF
DNA: TGCAGCGTAAGGGTGAACAGGGGCTACGAGCAGTACTTC

J: TRBJ1-5
length: 16
V: TRBV4-1
size: .
D: TRBD1
CDR3: CASSQRTGERNQPQHF
DNA: TGCGCCAGCAGCCAGAGGACAGGCGAACGGAATCAGCCCCAGCATTTT

J: TRBJ2-7
length: 14
V: TRBV19
size: .
D: .
CDR3: CASSIRRGNDEQYF
DNA: TGTGCCAGTAGTATTAGGCGGGGTAATGACGAGCAGTACTTC

J: TRBJ2-7
length: 15
V: TRBV4-3
size: .
D: .
CDR3: CASSQDQASRYEQYF
DNA: TGCGCCAGCAGCCAAGATCAGGCTTCCCGCTACGAGCAGTACTTC

J: TRBJ2-3
length: 15
V: TRBV30
size: .
D: .
CDR3: CAWSVLPTSTDTQYF
DNA: TGTGCCTGGAGTGTACTCCCGACTAGCACAGATACGCAGTATTTT

J: TRBJ2-7
length: 14
V: TRBV7-9
size: .
D: .
CDR3: CASSPWDRSYEQYF
DNA: TGTGCCAGCAGCCCCTGGGACCGATCCTACGAGCAGTACTTC

J: TRBJ2-7
length: 15
V: TRBV5-1
size: .
D: .
CDR3: CASSLGRTDSHEQYF
DNA: TGCGCCAGCAGCTTGGGGCGGACGGACAGCCACGAGCAGTACTTC

J: TRBJ1-2
length: 16
V: TRBV14
size: .
D: .
CDR3: CASSPRGTGGGYGYTF
DNA: TGTGCCAGCAGCCCCCGAGGAACGGGAGGCGGCTATGGCTACACCTTC

J: TRBJ2-3
length: 17
V: TRBV15
size: .
D: .
CDR3: CATSTPGQGGSTDTQYF
DNA: TGTGCCACCAGCACCCCCGGACAGGGAGGGAGCACAGATACGCAGTATTTT

J: TRBJ2-7
length: 14
V: TRBV29-1
size: .
D: TRBD1
CDR3: CSVELQGGTYEQYF
DNA: TGCAGCGTTGAACTACAGGGGGGCACCTACGAGCAGTACTTC

J: TRBJ2-5
length: 18
V: TRBV4-1
size: .
D: TRBD1
CDR3: CASSQGGLRDRRQETQYF
DNA: TGCGCCAGCAGCCAAGGAGGACTCCGGGACAGGAGACAAGAGACCCAGTACTTC

J: TRBJ1-1
length: 11
V: TRBV4-1
size: .
D: .
CDR3: CASSQEDEAFF
DNA: TGCGCCAGCAGCCAAGAGGATGAAGCTTTCTTT

J: TRBJ1-1
length: 12
V: TRBV5-4
size: .
D: .
CDR3: CASSRGGSEAFF
DNA: TGTGCCAGCAGCCGGGGGGGTTCTGAAGCTTTCTTT

J: TRBJ2-2
length: 18
V: TRBV6-1
size: .
D: .
CDR3: CASSEEITDTSNTGELFF
DNA: TGTGCCAGCAGTGAAGAAATTACGGATACTTCGAACACCGGGGAGCTGTTTTTT

J: TRBJ2-1
length: 18
V: TRBV5-4
size: .
D: .
CDR3: CASSPIPGEAPQYNEQFF
DNA: TGTGCCAGCAGCCCCATTCCGGGTGAGGCCCCTCAATACAATGAGCAGTTCTTC

J: TRBJ2-1
length: 16
V: TRBV4-1
size: few
D: TRBD2
CDR3: CASSQEAGGSYNEQFF
DNA: TGCGCCAGCAGCCAAGAAGCGGGGGGTTCCTACAATGAGCAGTTCTTC

J: TRBJ2-5
length: 15
V: TRBV4-1
size: .
D: TRBD2
CDR3: CASSVTAGTGETQYF
DNA: TGCGCCAGCAGCGTGACAGCGGGGACGGGGGAGACCCAGTACTTC

J: TRBJ2-7
length: 11
V: TRBV2
size: .
D: .
CDR3: CASSGSYEQYF
DNA: TGTGCCAGCAGTGGGTCCTACGAGCAGTACTTC

J: TRBJ2-7
length: 13
V: TRBV4-1
size: .
D: .
CDR3: CASSQVVGYEQYF
DNA: TGCGCCAGCAGCCAAGTGGTGGGCTACGAGCAGTACTTC

J: TRBJ2-2
length: 15
V: TRBV19
size: .
D: .
CDR3: CASSPWVANSRELFF
DNA: TGTGCCAGTAGCCCCTGGGTTGCGAACAGTCGGGAGCTGTTTTTT

J: TRBJ2-3
length: 15
V: TRBV5-4
size: .
D: TRBD1
CDR3: CASSNPGQYTDTQYF
DNA: TGTGCCAGCAGTAACCCGGGACAGTACACAGATACGCAGTATTTT

J: TRBJ1-2
length: 14
V: TRBV7-9
size: .
D: TRBD1
CDR3: CASSAGQVGYGYTF
DNA: TGTGCCAGCAGCGCGGGACAGGTCGGCTATGGCTACACCTTC

J: TRBJ2-1
length: 15
V: TRBV4-3
size: .
D: TRBD2
CDR3: CASSESGGRYNEQFF
DNA: TGCGCCAGCAGCGAAAGCGGGGGGCGTTACAATGAGCAGTTCTTC

J: TRBJ2-7
length: 14
V: TRBV7-8
size: .
D: .
CDR3: CASSYARDSYEQYF
DNA: TGTGCCAGCAGCTATGCACGGGACTCCTACGAGCAGTACTTC

J: TRBJ1-5
length: 15
V: TRBV27
size: .
D: TRBD1
CDR3: CASSVTGMGNQPQHF
DNA: TGTGCCAGCAGTGTGACAGGGATGGGCAATCAGCCCCAGCATTTT

J: TRBJ2-5
length: 12
V: TRBV10-3
size: .
D: .
CDR3: CAISEGGETQYF
DNA: TGTGCCATCAGTGAGGGGGGGGAGACCCAGTACTTC

J: TRBJ1-1
length: 14
V: TRBV4-3
size: .
D: .
CDR3: CASSQEDMNTEAFF
DNA: TGCGCCAGCAGCCAGGAAGACATGAACACTGAAGCTTTCTTT

J: TRBJ1-2
length: 15
V: TRBV27
size: .
D: .
CDR3: CASSTDRGQPYGYTF
DNA: TGTGCCAGCAGTACCGATCGAGGACAGCCCTATGGCTACACCTTC

J: TRBJ2-7
length: 14
V: TRBV5-1
size: .
D: .
CDR3: CASSLASSRGEQYF
DNA: TGCGCCAGCAGCTTGGCTTCCTCCCGCGGAGAGCAGTACTTC

J: TRBJ2-5
length: 16
V: TRBV4-1
size: .
D: TRBD1
CDR3: CASSQALTGGVETQYF
DNA: TGCGCCAGCAGCCAAGCTTTGACAGGGGGAGTTGAGACCCAGTACTTC

J: TRBJ1-1
length: 16
V: TRBV4-3
size: .
D: TRBD1
CDR3: CASSQQRQGLNTEAFF
DNA: TGCGCCAGCAGCCAACAACGACAGGGGTTGAACACTGAAGCTTTCTTT

J: TRBJ2-2
length: 15
V: TRBV4-2
size: .
D: TRBD2
CDR3: CASSQEAGYTGELFF
DNA: TGTGCCAGCAGCCAAGAAGCGGGGTACACCGGGGAGCTGTTTTTT

J: TRBJ1-2
length: 14
V: TRBV11-2
size: .
D: TRBD1
CDR3: CASSLETGRYGYTF
DNA: TGTGCCAGCAGCTTAGAGACAGGGAGGTATGGCTACACCTTC

J: TRBJ1-1
length: 14
V: TRBV4-1
size: .
D: TRBD1
CDR3: CASSQGQGTTEAFF
DNA: TGCGCCAGCAGCCAGGGACAGGGGACCACTGAAGCTTTCTTT

J: TRBJ1-2
length: 18
V: TRBV29-1
size: .
D: .
CDR3: CSVEAEALGKVANYGYTF
DNA: TGCAGCGTTGAAGCCGAAGCTCTAGGGAAAGTTGCTAACTATGGCTACACCTTC

J: TRBJ2-7
length: 13
V: TRBV6-1
size: .
D: .
CDR3: CASITGGEYEQYF
DNA: TGTGCCAGCATTACAGGTGGGGAGTACGAGCAGTACTTC

J: TRBJ2-2
length: 12
V: TRBV29-1
size: once
D: .
CDR3: CSSQGGTGELFF
DNA: TGCAGCAGCCAGGGGGGCACCGGGGAGCTGTTTTTT

J: TRBJ1-2
length: 15
V: TRBV7-9
size: .
D: .
CDR3: CASSLNTGTNYGYTF
DNA: TGTGCCAGCAGCTTAAATACCGGAACTAACTATGGCTACACCTTC

J: TRBJ2-7
length: 13
V: TRBV7-2
size: .
D: TRBD2
CDR3: CASSALAGYEQYF
DNA: TGTGCCAGCAGCGCACTAGCGGGTTACGAGCAGTACTTC

J: TRBJ2-7
length: 14
V: TRBV7-6
size: .
D: TRBD1
CDR3: CASSPAGQGYEQYF
DNA: TGTGCCAGCAGTCCGGCGGGACAGGGCTACGAGCAGTACTTC

J: TRBJ2-3
length: 16
V: TRBV4-2
size: .
D: TRBD2
CDR3: CASSQESSGGPDTQYF
DNA: TGTGCCAGCAGCCAAGAATCCAGCGGGGGCCCAGATACGCAGTATTTT

J: TRBJ2-3
length: 13
V: TRBV4-3
size: .
D: .
CDR3: CASSQDRSDTQYF
DNA: TGCGCCAGCAGCCAAGACCGATCAGATACGCAGTATTTT

J: TRBJ2-3
length: 16
V: TRBV7-6
size: .
D: .
CDR3: CASSLAPLEGPDTQYF
DNA: TGTGCCAGCAGCTTAGCCCCCCTGGAAGGGCCAGATACGCAGTATTTT

J: TRBJ2-3
length: 16
V: TRBV7-2
size: .
D: .
CDR3: CASSLTPVRHTDTQYF
DNA: TGTGCCAGCAGCTTAACACCGGTGAGACACACAGATACGCAGTATTTT

J: TRBJ1-1
length: 16
V: TRBV10-3
size: .
D: TRBD1
CDR3: CAISESDRDENTEAFF
DNA: TGTGCCATCAGTGAGTCAGACAGGGATGAGAACACTGAAGCTTTCTTT

J: TRBJ1-5
length: 14
V: TRBV6-1
size: .
D: .
CDR3: CASSVPLGNQPQHF
DNA: TGTGCCAGCAGTGTCCCGTTGGGCAATCAGCCCCAGCATTTT

J: TRBJ1-6
length: 15
V: TRBV18
size: few
D: .
CDR3: CASSAKRAPQSPLHF
DNA: TGTGCCAGCTCAGCGAAGCGGGCCCCTCAGTCACCCCTCCACTTT

J: TRBJ2-4
length: 19
V: TRBV7-6
size: .
D: TRBD1
CDR3: CASSRGTGVYPLAKNIQYF
DNA: TGTGCCAGCAGCCGAGGGACAGGGGTTTACCCTCTAGCCAAAAACATTCAGTACTTC

J: TRBJ2-7
length: 13
V: TRBV5-6
size: once
D: .
CDR3: CASSSNRANEQYF
DNA: TGTGCCAGCAGCTCAAACAGGGCTAACGAGCAGTACTTC

J: TRBJ2-3
length: 13
V: TRBV5-6
size: once
D: .
CDR3: CASSSSPGITQYF
DNA: TGTGCCAGCAGCTCGTCTCCCGGGATAACGCAGTATTTT

J: TRBJ2-7
length: 15
V: TRBV23-1
size: .
D: .
CDR3: CASSQYWAPSYEQYF
DNA: TGCGCCAGCAGTCAATACTGGGCACCCTCCTACGAGCAGTACTTC

J: TRBJ1-5
length: 14
V: TRBV5-1
size: .
D: .
CDR3: CASSLEGGNQPQHF
DNA: TGCGCCAGCAGCTTAGAGGGCGGGAATCAGCCCCAGCATTTT

J: TRBJ2-7
length: 13
V: TRBV6-6
size: .
D: TRBD2
CDR3: CASSEGGLDEQYF
DNA: TGTGCCAGCAGCGAGGGAGGGTTGGACGAGCAGTACTTC

J: TRBJ2-7
length: 14
V: TRBV29-1
size: .
D: TRBD1
CDR3: CSVRTGGDSYEQYF
DNA: TGCAGCGTTAGGACAGGGGGCGACTCCTACGAGCAGTACTTC